This is a list of T cell receptor beta chains from one sample in a study of T cell responses to AZD1222 COVID-19 vaccine. This table comes from immunoSEQ multiplex PCR, and its TCRdb copy is limited to in-frame clones, with some not included. This table has 200,000 or so clones, 80% to 90% appearing once. The material sequenced was peripheral blood, taken on day 0 of AZD1222 vaccination. These receptors originate from an adult in good health. CDR3s leave out the opening cysteine and the closing phenylalanine or tryptophan. Each record gives: V gene, CDR3 length, J gene, CDR3 protein.

v_call: TRBV18
cdr3_length: 16
j_call: TRBJ2-7
cdr3_aa: ASSPRTSGRVRPGEQY

v_call: TRBV29-1
cdr3_length: 12
j_call: TRBJ1-3
cdr3_aa: SVQVQGGENTIY

v_call: TRBV19
cdr3_length: 12
j_call: TRBJ2-7
cdr3_aa: ASSAWDGTGEQY

v_call: TRBV18
cdr3_length: 13
j_call: TRBJ2-1
cdr3_aa: ASSPLAGDDNEQF

v_call: TRBV6-5
cdr3_length: 11
j_call: TRBJ2-1
cdr3_aa: ASRPLSYNEQF

v_call: TRBV4-3
cdr3_length: 13
j_call: TRBJ1-1
cdr3_aa: ASSQEGAGNTEAF

v_call: TRBV7-2
cdr3_length: 11
j_call: TRBJ2-3
cdr3_aa: ASSLAISYTQY

v_call: TRBV4-3
cdr3_length: 12
j_call: TRBJ1-6
cdr3_aa: ASSQDHRDSPLH

v_call: TRBV23-1
cdr3_length: 13
j_call: TRBJ2-5
cdr3_aa: ASSTQGAVGETQY

v_call: TRBV6-5
cdr3_length: 14
j_call: TRBJ1-5
cdr3_aa: ASSWGASNDNQPQH

v_call: TRBV24-1
cdr3_length: 10
j_call: TRBJ2-1
cdr3_aa: ATSLTYNEQF

v_call: TRBV6-5
cdr3_length: 11
j_call: TRBJ1-5
cdr3_aa: ASSLNNGQPQH

v_call: TRBV30
cdr3_length: 13
j_call: TRBJ2-1
cdr3_aa: ACGAGGTSYNEQF

v_call: TRBV5-1
cdr3_length: 12
j_call: TRBJ2-7
cdr3_aa: ASSVTSGDYEQY

v_call: TRBV5-1
cdr3_length: 12
j_call: TRBJ1-3
cdr3_aa: ASSLQGERNTIY

v_call: TRBV9
cdr3_length: 13
j_call: TRBJ2-5
cdr3_aa: ASSVVGAYQETQY

v_call: TRBV9
cdr3_length: 12
j_call: TRBJ1-2
cdr3_aa: ASSVGQGNYGYT

v_call: TRBV5-8
cdr3_length: 13
j_call: TRBJ2-2
cdr3_aa: ASSLRTFGVGELF

v_call: TRBV7-9
cdr3_length: 12
j_call: TRBJ1-3
cdr3_aa: ASSLHRAGNTIY

v_call: TRBV18
cdr3_length: 14
j_call: TRBJ2-2
cdr3_aa: ASSPPERGSAGELF

v_call: TRBV2
cdr3_length: 11
j_call: TRBJ1-2
cdr3_aa: ASRTGGGYGYT

v_call: TRBV19
cdr3_length: 13
j_call: TRBJ1-3
cdr3_aa: ASTLDRGGGNTIY

v_call: TRBV15
cdr3_length: 14
j_call: TRBJ1-2
cdr3_aa: ATSRDYTNRGGGYT

v_call: TRBV19
cdr3_length: 11
j_call: TRBJ2-4
cdr3_aa: ASRRDSRNIQY

v_call: TRBV15
cdr3_length: 14
j_call: TRBJ2-5
cdr3_aa: ATSRATGTGSETQY

v_call: TRBV28
cdr3_length: 14
j_call: TRBJ2-3
cdr3_aa: ASSGRDRGSADTQY

v_call: TRBV18
cdr3_length: 11
j_call: TRBJ1-4
cdr3_aa: ASSGQRNEKLF

v_call: TRBV5-4
cdr3_length: 13
j_call: TRBJ1-2
cdr3_aa: ASSPFQGARGGYT

v_call: TRBV6-6
cdr3_length: 18
j_call: TRBJ2-3
cdr3_aa: ASSLDPWLAGRTDTDTQY

v_call: TRBV6-5
cdr3_length: 12
j_call: TRBJ1-5
cdr3_aa: ASSGGQRNQPQH

v_call: TRBV7-9
cdr3_length: 16
j_call: TRBJ2-5
cdr3_aa: ASSSPLAKPPGKETQY

v_call: TRBV6-2/TRBV6-3
cdr3_length: 11
j_call: TRBJ2-7
cdr3_aa: ASSLPISYEQY

v_call: TRBV6-5
cdr3_length: 11
j_call: TRBJ2-5
cdr3_aa: ASSYSAVETQY

v_call: TRBV27
cdr3_length: 14
j_call: TRBJ2-2
cdr3_aa: ASSSWTGGNTGELF

v_call: TRBV28
cdr3_length: 14
j_call: TRBJ1-4
cdr3_aa: ASSFFTGTTNEKLF

v_call: TRBV28
cdr3_length: 13
j_call: TRBJ2-1
cdr3_aa: ASSLRTGGNNEQF

v_call: TRBV28
cdr3_length: 16
j_call: TRBJ2-6
cdr3_aa: ASTEWGSGTSGANVLT

v_call: TRBV29-1
cdr3_length: 11
j_call: TRBJ2-5
cdr3_aa: SVPGSYQETQY

v_call: TRBV19
cdr3_length: 11
j_call: TRBJ2-5
cdr3_aa: ASSIEGLQTQY

v_call: TRBV28
cdr3_length: 11
j_call: TRBJ2-7
cdr3_aa: ATRDAVTYEQY

v_call: TRBV27
cdr3_length: 12
j_call: TRBJ1-2
cdr3_aa: ASRPTGSAYGYT